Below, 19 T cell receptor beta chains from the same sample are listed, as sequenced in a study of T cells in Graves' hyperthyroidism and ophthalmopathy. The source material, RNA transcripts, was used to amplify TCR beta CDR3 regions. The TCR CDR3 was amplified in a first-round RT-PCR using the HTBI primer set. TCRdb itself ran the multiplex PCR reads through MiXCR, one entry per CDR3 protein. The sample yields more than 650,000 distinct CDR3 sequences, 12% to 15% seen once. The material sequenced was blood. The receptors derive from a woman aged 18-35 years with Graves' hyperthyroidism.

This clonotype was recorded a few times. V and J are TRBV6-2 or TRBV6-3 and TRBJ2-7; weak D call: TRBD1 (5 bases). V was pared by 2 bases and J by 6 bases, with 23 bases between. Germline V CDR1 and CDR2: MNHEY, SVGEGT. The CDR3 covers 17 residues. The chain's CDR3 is CASSYPDKQTVGIEQYF. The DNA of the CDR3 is TGTGCCAGCAGTTACCCGGACAAACAGACTGTGGGGATCGAGCAGTACTTC.

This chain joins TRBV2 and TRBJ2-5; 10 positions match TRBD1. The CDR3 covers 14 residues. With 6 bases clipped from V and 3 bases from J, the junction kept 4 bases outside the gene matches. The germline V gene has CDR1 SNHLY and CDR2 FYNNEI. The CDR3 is CASRRTGGEETQYF. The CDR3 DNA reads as TGTGCCAGCAGGCGGACAGGGGGGGAAGAGACCCAGTACTTC.

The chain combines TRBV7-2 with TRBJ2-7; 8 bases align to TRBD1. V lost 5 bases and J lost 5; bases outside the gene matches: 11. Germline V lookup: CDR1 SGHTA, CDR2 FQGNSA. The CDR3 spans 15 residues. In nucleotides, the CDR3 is TGTGCCAGCAGCACCCAAGGACAGGGTAGGAACGAGCAGTACTTC. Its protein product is CASSTQGQGRNEQYF.

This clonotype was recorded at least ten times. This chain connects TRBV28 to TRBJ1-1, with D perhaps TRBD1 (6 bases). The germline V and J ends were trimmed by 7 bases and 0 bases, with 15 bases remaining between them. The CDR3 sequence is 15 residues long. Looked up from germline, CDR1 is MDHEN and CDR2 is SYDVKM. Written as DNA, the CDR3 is TGTGCCAGCACTCGGGGGCTAATAATGAACACTGAAGCTTTCTTT. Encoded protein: CASTRGLIMNTEAFF.

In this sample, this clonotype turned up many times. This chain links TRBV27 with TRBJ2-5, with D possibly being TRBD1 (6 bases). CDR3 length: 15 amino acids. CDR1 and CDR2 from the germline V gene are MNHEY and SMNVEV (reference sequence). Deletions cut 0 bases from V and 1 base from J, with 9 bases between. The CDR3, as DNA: TGTGCCAGCAGTTTATCCCGGACAGTCCAAGAGACCCAGTACTTC. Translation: CASSLSRTVQETQYF.

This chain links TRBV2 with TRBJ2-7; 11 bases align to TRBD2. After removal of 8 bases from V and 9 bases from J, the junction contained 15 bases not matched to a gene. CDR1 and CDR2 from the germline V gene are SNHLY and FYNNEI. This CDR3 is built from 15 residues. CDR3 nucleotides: TGTGCCAGCGGGCCTTTAGCGGGAGGGCCGTCAGGGCAGTACTTC. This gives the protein CASGPLAGGPSGQYF.

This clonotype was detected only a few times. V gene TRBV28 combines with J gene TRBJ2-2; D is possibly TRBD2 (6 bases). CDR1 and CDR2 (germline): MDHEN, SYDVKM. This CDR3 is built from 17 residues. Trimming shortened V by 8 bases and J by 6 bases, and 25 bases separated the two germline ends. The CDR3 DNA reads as TGTGCCAGCGCCCCCCCACCTAGCTGGGGGGAGTCCGGGGAGCTGTTTTTT. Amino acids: CASAPPPSWGESGELFF.

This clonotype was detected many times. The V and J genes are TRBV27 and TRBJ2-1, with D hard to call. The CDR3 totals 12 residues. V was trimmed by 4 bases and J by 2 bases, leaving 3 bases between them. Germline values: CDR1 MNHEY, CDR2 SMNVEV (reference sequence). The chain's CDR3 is CASSSAYNEQFF. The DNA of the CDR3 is TGTGCCAGCAGTTCAGCCTACAATGAGCAGTTCTTC.

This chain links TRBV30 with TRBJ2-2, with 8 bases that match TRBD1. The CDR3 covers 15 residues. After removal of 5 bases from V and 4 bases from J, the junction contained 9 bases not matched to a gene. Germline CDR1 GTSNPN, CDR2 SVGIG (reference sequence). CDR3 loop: CAWQPGGVSTGELFF. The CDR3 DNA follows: TGTGCCTGGCAACCAGGGGGCGTCAGCACCGGGGAGCTGTTTTTT.

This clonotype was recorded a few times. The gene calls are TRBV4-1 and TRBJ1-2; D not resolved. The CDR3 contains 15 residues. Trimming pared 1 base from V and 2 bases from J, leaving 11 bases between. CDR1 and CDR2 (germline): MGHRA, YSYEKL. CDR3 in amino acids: CASSQVTERNYGYTF. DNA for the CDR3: TGCGCCAGCAGCCAAGTAACAGAACGGAACTATGGCTACACCTTC.

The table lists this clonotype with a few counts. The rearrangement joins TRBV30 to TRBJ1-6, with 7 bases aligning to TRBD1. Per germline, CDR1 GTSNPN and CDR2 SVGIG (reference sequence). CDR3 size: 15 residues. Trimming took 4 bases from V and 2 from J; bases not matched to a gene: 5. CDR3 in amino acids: CAWNRGSTYNSPLHF. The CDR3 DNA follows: TGTGCCTGGAACAGGGGATCGACCTATAATTCACCCCTCCACTTT. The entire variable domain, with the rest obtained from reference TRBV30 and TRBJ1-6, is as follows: SQTIHQWPATLVQPVGSPLSLECTVEGTSNPNLYWYRQAAGRGLQLLFYSVGIGQISSEVPQNLSASRPQDRQFILSSKKLLLSDSGFYLCAWNRGSTYNSPLHFGNGTRLTVT.

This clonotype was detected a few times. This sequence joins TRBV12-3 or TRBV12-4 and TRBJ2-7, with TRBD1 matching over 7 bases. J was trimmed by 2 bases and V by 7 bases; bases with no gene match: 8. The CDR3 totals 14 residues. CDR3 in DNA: TGTGCCAGCACTCAGGGGGACATCGCCTACGAGCAGTACTTC. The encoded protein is CASTQGDIAYEQYF.

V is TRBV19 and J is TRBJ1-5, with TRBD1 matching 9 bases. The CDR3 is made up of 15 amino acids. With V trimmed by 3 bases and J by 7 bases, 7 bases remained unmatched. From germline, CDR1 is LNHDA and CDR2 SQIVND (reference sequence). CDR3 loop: CASSIGGQGRQPQHF. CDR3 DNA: TGTGCCAGTAGTATCGGGGGACAGGGAAGACAGCCCCAGCATTTT.

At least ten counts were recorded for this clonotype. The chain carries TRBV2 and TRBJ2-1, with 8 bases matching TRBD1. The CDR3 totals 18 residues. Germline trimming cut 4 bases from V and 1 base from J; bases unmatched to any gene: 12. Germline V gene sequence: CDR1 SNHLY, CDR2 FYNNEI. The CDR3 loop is CASSVRPGQDPSYNEQFF. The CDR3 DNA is TGTGCCAGCAGTGTCCGACCGGGACAGGACCCGTCCTACAATGAGCAGTTCTTC.

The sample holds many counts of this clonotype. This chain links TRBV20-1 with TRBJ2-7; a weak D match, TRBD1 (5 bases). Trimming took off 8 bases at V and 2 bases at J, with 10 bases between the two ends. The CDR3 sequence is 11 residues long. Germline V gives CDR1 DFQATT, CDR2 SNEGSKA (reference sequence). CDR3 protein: CSTQATYEQYF. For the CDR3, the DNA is TGCAGTACACAGGCAACCTACGAGCAGTACTTC.

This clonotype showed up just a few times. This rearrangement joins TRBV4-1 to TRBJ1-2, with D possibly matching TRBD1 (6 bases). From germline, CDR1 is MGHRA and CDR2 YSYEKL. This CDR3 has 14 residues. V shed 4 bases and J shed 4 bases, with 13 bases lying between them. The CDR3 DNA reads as TGCGCCAGCAGCCCGACCACAGGGCCCTATGGCTACACCTTC. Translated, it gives CASSPTTGPYGYTF.

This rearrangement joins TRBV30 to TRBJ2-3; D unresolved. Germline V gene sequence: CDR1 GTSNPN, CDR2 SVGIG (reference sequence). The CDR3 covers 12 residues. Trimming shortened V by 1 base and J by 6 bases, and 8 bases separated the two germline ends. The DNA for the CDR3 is TGTGCCTGGAGTGCAAGCTTGGATACGCAGTATTTT. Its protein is CAWSASLDTQYF.

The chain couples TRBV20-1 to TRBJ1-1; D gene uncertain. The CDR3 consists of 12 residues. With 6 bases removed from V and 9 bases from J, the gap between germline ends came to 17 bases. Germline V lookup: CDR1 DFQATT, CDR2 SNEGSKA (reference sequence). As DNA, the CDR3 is TGCAGTGCGAACCTTGGTGGTTCCAAAGCTTTCTTT. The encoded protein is CSANLGGSKAFF.

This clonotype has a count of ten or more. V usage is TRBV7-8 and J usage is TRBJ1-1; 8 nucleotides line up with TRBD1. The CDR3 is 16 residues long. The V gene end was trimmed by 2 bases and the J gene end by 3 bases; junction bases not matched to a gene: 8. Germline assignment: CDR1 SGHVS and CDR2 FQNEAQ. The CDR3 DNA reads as TGTGCCAGCAGCTTATTTAGAGGACAGGGCCACACTGAAGCTTTCTTT. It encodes CASSLFRGQGHTEAFF.